This T cell receptor (beta chain) was found in a study of cytomegalovirus exposure and HLA in healthy donors. Turning to this clone: This same CDR3 is encoded by further DNA sequences in the sample.

A multiplex PCR was run with 60 Vbeta primers and 13 Jbeta primers. The protocol was immunoSEQ multiplex PCR, while the TCRdb copy is restricted to in-frame clones and leaves out a portion. Of 210,000 or so clones listed, approximately 82% are singletons. Germline lookup yields CDR1 SNHLY and CDR2 FYNNEI. V was cut by 6 bases and J by 3 bases, with 8 bases left in between. This CDR3 region has 12 residues. What was sequenced was PBMCs. The sequence derives from a woman in her 40s in good health and CMV-seronegative. V and J are TRBV2 and TRBJ1-2; a weak D match, TRBD1 (6 bases). CDR3 DNA: TGTGCCAGCAGCCCAGGGGACTATGGCTACACCTTC. Translated, it gives CASSPGDYGYTF.